The entry below gives a single T cell receptor (beta chain) sequence along with its context. The CDR3 loop spans 16 amino acids. The entry originates in a study of blood T cell repertoires in COVID-19. Repertoires were generated with immunoSEQ multiplex PCR, while TCRdb's copy carries only in-frame clones and drops some. Seen here are about 290,000 clones, over 85% observed once, and the top ten hold 11%. This chain joins TRBV21-1 and TRBJ2-3; the table calls TRBD1, which could not be checked here. TRBV21-1 is recorded as a pseudogene. What was sequenced was peripheral blood. The TCR originated in a woman aged 25 to 39 with COVID-19, enrolled during active disease. As DNA, the CDR3 is TGTGCCAGCAGCAAAGCGCTGGGACAGAGCACAGATACGCAGTATTTT. Residues: CASSKALGQSTDTQYF.